This T cell receptor beta chain was obtained from a study of CD8 T cells in Susac syndrome. Germline CDR1 and CDR2: MGHRA and YSYEKL. This CDR3 region has 14 residues. V trimming: 0 bases; J trimming: 4 bases; junction bases outside the gene matches: 2. Study outcomes and limitations: The number of individuals included in the study's TCR sequencing and HLA analysis was acknowledged as relatively small.

The patients who served as multiple sclerosis controls were treatment-naive and had stable or active relapsing-remitting disease that fulfilled the revised McDonald criteria. While CD8+ and CD4+ T cells were isolated negatively, TEMRA cells were enriched by FACS. Random hexamers were used to reverse transcribe an amount of about 0.45 to 1 ug RNA. By means of immunoSEQ multiplex PCR, TCR beta CDR3 spanning 54 Vbeta and 13 Jbeta underwent amplification. TCRdb ran MiXCR on the immunoSEQ multiplex PCR reads and lists one entry per CDR3 protein. Seen here are 350,000 to 550,000 distinct CDR3 sequences, approximately 85% observed once, and the top ten hold 0.12%. As to this clonotype: Its antigen is not identified.

This receptor was identified in a human donor with multiple sclerosis. Sequencing was done on a sample of CD8+ T cells from PBMCs. The chain couples TRBV4-1 to TRBJ2-5; 7 bases line up with TRBD1. The CDR3 reads CASSQERGRETQYF. CDR3 in DNA: TGCGCCAGCAGCCAAGAGAGGGGGCGAGAGACCCAGTACTTC.